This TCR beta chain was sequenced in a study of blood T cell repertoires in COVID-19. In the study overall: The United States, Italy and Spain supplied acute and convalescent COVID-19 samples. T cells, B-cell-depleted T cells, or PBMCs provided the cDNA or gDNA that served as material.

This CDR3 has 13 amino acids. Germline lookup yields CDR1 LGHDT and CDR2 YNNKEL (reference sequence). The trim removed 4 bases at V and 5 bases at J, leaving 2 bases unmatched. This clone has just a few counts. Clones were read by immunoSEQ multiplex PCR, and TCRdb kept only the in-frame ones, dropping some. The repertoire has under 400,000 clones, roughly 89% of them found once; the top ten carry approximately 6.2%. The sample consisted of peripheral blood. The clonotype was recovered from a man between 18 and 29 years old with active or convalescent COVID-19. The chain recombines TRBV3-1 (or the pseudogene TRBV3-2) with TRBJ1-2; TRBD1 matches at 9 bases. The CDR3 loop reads CASSLGQGYGYTF. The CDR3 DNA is TGTGCCAGCAGCCTCGGACAGGGGTATGGCTACACCTTC.